This T cell receptor (beta chain) comes out of a study of blood T cell repertoires in COVID-19. Across the whole study: Acute-phase and convalescent COVID-19 samples originated in the United States, Italy and Spain. T cells, B-cell-depleted T cells, or PBMCs provided the cDNA or gDNA that served as material.

CDR1 and CDR2 (germline): SGHTA, FQGNSA. Trimming took 5 bases from V and 7 from J; bases not matched to a gene: 6. There are 14 residues in the CDR3. How the authors handled the data: Using reference gene primer amplification, nucleated cell counts were estimated. Method: immunoSEQ multiplex PCR; TCRdb's copy keeps in-frame clones and lacks some. V, J and clone size derive from that table, while D and trimming were established from the DNA sequence. Counted here are tens of thousands of clones, roughly 87% occurring once; the ten biggest clones make up more than 2%. The J gene is TRBJ2-2, the V gene TRBV7-2; 8 bases match TRBD1. The sequence derives from a man aged 50 to 59 with acute or convalescent COVID-19. The sequencing sample was made of peripheral blood. In DNA, the CDR3 is TGTGCCAGCAGCAACGGACAGGGCCACGGGGAGCTGTTTTTT. This translates into CASSNGQGHGELFF.